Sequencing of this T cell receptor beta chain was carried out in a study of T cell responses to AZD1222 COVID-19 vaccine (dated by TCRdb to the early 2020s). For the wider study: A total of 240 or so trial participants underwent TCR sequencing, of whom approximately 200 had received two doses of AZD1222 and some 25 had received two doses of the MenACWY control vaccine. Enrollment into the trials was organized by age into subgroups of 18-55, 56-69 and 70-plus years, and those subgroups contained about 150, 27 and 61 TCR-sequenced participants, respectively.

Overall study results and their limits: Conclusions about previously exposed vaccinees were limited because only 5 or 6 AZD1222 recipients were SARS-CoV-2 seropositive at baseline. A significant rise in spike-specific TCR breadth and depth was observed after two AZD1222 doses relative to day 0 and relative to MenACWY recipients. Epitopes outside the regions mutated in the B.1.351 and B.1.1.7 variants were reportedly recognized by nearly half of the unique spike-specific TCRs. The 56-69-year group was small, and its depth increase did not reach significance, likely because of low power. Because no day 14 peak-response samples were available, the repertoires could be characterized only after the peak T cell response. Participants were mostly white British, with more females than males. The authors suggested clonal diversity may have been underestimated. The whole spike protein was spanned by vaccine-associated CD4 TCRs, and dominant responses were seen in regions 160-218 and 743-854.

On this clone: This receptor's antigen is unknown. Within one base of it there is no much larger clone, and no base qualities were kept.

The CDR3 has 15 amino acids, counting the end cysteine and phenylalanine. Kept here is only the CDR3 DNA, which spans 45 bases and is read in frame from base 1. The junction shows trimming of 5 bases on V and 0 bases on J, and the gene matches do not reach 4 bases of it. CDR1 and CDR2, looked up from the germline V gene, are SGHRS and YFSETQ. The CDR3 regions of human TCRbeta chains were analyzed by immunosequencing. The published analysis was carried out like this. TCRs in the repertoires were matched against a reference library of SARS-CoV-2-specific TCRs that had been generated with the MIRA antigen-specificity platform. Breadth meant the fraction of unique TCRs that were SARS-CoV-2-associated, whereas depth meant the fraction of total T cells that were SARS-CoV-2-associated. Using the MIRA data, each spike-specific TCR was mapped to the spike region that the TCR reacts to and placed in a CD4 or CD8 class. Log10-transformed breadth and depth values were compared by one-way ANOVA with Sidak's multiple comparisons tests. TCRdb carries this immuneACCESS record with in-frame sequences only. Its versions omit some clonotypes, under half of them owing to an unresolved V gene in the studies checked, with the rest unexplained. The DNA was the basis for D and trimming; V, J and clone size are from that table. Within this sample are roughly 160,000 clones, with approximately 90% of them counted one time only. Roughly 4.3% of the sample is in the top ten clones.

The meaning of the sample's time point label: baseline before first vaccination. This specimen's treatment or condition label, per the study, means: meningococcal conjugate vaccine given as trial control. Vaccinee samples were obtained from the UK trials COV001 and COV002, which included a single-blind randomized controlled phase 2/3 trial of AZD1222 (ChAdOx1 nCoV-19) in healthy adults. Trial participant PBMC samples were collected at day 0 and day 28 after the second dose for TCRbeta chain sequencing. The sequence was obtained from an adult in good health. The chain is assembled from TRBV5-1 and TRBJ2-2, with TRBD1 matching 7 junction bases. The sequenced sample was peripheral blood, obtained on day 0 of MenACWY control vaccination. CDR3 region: CASRGTETNTGELFF. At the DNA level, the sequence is TGCGCCAGCAGGGGGACAGAAACGAACACCGGGGAGCTGTTTTTT.